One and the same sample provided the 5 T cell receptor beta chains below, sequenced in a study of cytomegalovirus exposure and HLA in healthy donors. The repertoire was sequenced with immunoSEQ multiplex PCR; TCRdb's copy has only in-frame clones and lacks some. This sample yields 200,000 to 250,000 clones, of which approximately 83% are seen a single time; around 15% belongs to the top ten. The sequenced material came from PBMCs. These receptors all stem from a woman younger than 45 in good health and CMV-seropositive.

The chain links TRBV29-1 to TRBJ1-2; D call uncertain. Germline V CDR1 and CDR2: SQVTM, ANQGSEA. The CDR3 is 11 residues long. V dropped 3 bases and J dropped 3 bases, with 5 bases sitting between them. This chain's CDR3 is CSVDRDYGYTF. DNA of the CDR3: TGCAGCGTTGACAGAGACTATGGCTACACCTTC.

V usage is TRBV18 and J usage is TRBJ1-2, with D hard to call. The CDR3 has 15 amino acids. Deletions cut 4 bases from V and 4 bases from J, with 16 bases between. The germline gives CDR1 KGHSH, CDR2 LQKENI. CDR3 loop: CASSLGVVGSYGYTF. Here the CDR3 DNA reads TGTGCCAGCTCACTTGGTGTGGTAGGATCCTATGGCTACACCTTC.

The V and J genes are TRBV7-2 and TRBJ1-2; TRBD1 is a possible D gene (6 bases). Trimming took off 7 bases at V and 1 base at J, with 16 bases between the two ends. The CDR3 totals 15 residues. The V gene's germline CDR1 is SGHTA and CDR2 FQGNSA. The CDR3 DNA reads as TGTGCCAGCAAAGGACAGACGGCTTATAACTATGGCTACACCTTC. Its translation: CASKGQTAYNYGYTF. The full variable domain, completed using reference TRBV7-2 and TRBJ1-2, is GAGVSQSPSNKVTEKGKDVELRCDPISGHTALYWYRQSLGQGLEFLIYFQGNSAPDKSGLPSDRFSAERTGGSVSTLTIQRTQQEDSAVYLCASKGQTAYNYGYTFGSGTRLTVV.

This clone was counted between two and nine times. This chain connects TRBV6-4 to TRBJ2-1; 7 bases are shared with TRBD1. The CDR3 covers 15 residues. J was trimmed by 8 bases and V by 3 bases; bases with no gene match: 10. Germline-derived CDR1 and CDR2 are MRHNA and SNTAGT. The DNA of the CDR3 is TGTGCCAGCAGTGAGCGGGCAGGGGGTTTCCATGAGCAGTTCTTC. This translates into CASSERAGGFHEQFF.

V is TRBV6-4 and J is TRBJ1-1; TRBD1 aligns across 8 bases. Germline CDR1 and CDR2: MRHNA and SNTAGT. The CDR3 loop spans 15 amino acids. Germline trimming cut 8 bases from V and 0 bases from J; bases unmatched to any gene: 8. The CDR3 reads CASRQETGVNTEAFF. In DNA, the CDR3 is TGTGCCAGCCGCCAGGAGACAGGGGTGAACACTGAAGCTTTCTTT.